This T cell receptor beta chain comes out of a study of cytomegalovirus exposure and HLA in healthy donors. General observations from the study: The study designated 160 or so TCR beta chains cytomegalovirus-associated. Data from an earlier analysis indicated that most TCR beta V segments were productive either about 87% or about 30% of the time. Follow-up analysis seemed to connect common viral pathogens with several of the most significant clusters identified.

The CDR3 loop spans 11 amino acids. Germline lookup yields CDR1 SQVTM and CDR2 ANQGSEA. Germline trimming cut 4 bases from V and 8 bases from J; bases unmatched to any gene: 3. The study ran its PCR with 60 Vbeta and 13 Jbeta primers. Assay used: immunoSEQ multiplex PCR; TCRdb lists only in-frame clones, some missing. Of around 98,000 clones listed, around 68% are singletons. Regarding this clone: Antigen: not known.

The gene calls are TRBV29-1 and TRBJ1-1, with 8 positions matching TRBD1. The receptor was derived from a man in his forties or fifties in good health and CMV-seronegative. The specimen sequenced was PBMCs. CDR3 in DNA: TGCAGCGTTGCCAGGGGGCCCGAAGCTTTCTTT. This translates into CSVARGPEAFF.